Following are 23 T cell receptor beta chains from one sample sequenced in a study of kidney transplant recipient with SARS-CoV-2 infection. MiXCR, run by TCRdb on the reads, gives a single entry per CDR3 protein. Among under 300,000 distinct CDR3 sequences, around 30% were seen once, and the ten largest hold about 7%. Sequenced material: a blood sample, taken at baseline and on roughly day 120 from a kidney transplant recipient. These receptor sequences come from a male patient between 25 and 40 years old who had COVID-19 and was a kidney transplant recipient. The T cells may come from the graft donor.

This clonotype was counted many times. The V gene is TRBV18, the J gene TRBJ2-7, with TRBD1 matching 8 bases. The CDR3 consists of 16 residues. V trimming: 2 bases; J trimming: 6 bases; junction bases outside the gene matches: 12. CDR1 is KGHSH and CDR2 is LQKENI in the germline V gene. The CDR3 bases are TGTGCCAGCTCACCAATTTATATGGACAGGGAGGCCGAGCAGTACTTC. This encodes CASSPIYMDREAEQYF.

About this clonotype: A much larger clone lies one base from this, so it may be a read error. The CDR3 does not close with the conserved phenylalanine or tryptophan, likely indicating a read error. This chain joins TRBV27 and TRBJ2-1, with 10 positions matching TRBD2. This CDR3 has 15 amino acids. Germline V gives CDR1 MNHEY, CDR2 SMNVEV (reference sequence). The junction had 14 bases not matched to a gene; V was cut back by 11 bases and J by 7 bases. In nucleotides, the CDR3 is TGTGCCTCCTCACCCAGGGTAGCGGGAGGAAATGAGCAGTTCCTC. Translating it yields CASSPRVAGGNEQFL.

This clonotype was found many times. This sequence joins TRBV7-3 and TRBJ2-7; D may be TRBD2 (6 bases). V was cut by 5 bases and J by 4 bases, with 15 bases left in between. The CDR3 totals 14 residues. Germline lookup yields CDR1 SGHTA and CDR2 FQGTGA. CDR3 coding DNA: TGTGCCAGCAGCCAGAATGGGGGGAGTTACGAGCAGTACTTC. It encodes CASSQNGGSYEQYF. The whole variable domain, filled in from reference TRBV7-3 and TRBJ2-7, reads GAGVSQTPSNKVTEKGKYVELRCDPISGHTALYWYRQSLGQGPEFLIYFQGTGAADDSGLPNDRFFAVRPEGSVSTLKIQRTERGDSAVYLCASSQNGGSYEQYFGPGTRLTVT.

This clonotype was picked up many times. The CDR3 DNA reads TGTGCCAGCAGTGATGAGGGACAGGGAATCAATCAGCCCCAGCATTTT. It is translated as CASSDEGQGINQPQHF. V is TRBV6-5 and J is TRBJ1-5, with TRBD1 matching 9 bases. Germline CDR1 is MNHEY and CDR2 is SVGAGI. The V gene end was trimmed by 5 bases and the J gene end by 3 bases; junction bases not matched to a gene: 8. This CDR3 is built from 16 residues.

This clonotype came up many times. The chain recombines TRBV30 with TRBJ2-7; 9 bases map to TRBD1. Trimming cost V 5 bases and J 2 bases; bases outside gene matches: 4. Germline loops: CDR1 GTSNPN, CDR2 SVGIG (reference sequence). This CDR3 contains 13 residues. The CDR3 sequence is CAWAGTGTYEQYF. CDR3 nucleotides: TGTGCCTGGGCCGGGACAGGGACCTACGAGCAGTACTTC.

As for this clonotype: This may come from a read error, since a much larger clone is one base off. The genes are TRBV5-6 and TRBJ1-2; D unresolved. CDR3 size: 16 residues. CDR1 and CDR2 from the germline V gene are SGHDT and YYEEEE. With 7 bases removed from V and 4 bases from J, the gap between germline ends came to 23 bases. This CDR3 is CASCDHNGRKTYGYTF. Here the CDR3 DNA reads TGTGCCAGCTGTGACCACAATGGTCGAAAGACCTATGGCTACACCTTC.

The table lists this clonotype with many counts. The rearrangement links TRBV3-1 to TRBJ1-5; D not certain. V was shortened by 1 base and J by 7 bases, with 5 bases between the two germline ends. The germline V gene has CDR1 LGHDT and CDR2 YNNKEL (reference sequence). This CDR3 has 12 amino acids. The DNA of the CDR3 is TGTGCCAGCAGCCAAGGGCCGCAGCCCCAGCATTTT. Its translation is CASSQGPQPQHF.

This clonotype was found many times. The chain carries TRBV6-5 and TRBJ1-2; D not certain. Germline V lookup: CDR1 MNHEY, CDR2 SVGAGI. This CDR3 region has 14 residues. Trimming took off 5 bases at V and 4 bases at J, with 14 bases between the two ends. Written as DNA, the CDR3 is TGTGCCAGCAGTGGGAACGCTGAAACCTATGGCTACACCTTC. Translated, it gives CASSGNAETYGYTF.

This clonotype was seen repeatedly, ten times or more. The gene calls are TRBV12-2 and TRBJ1-2. TRBV12-2 is annotated as a pseudogene. There are 17 residues in the CDR3. CDR3 nucleotides: TGTGCAAGTCGCCCCTTTGAGACTCCACGAAAGACCTATGGCTACACCTTC. The encoded protein is CASRPFETPRKTYGYTF.

This clonotype was detected many times. V is TRBV3-1 and J is TRBJ1-2; D not certain. The CDR3 sequence is 17 residues long. V dropped 5 bases and J dropped 4 bases, with 23 bases sitting between them. Germline CDR1 LGHDT, CDR2 YNNKEL (reference sequence). The CDR3 loop reads CASSTLHTLRKTYGYTF. As DNA, the CDR3 is TGTGCCAGCAGCACCCTCCACACCCTTCGAAAGACCTATGGCTACACCTTC.

In this sample, this clonotype turned up many times. The J gene is TRBJ2-1, the V gene TRBV6-6; D gene unclear. Germline V gene lookup returns CDR1 MNHNY and CDR2 SVGAGI (reference sequence). This CDR3 region has 13 residues. Trimming removed 2 bases from V and 15 bases from J, with 17 bases in between. In DNA, the CDR3 is TGTGCCAGCAGTTACGGTGCCGGGTTCCCCCCGTTCTTC. This encodes CASSYGAGFPPFF.

This clonotype has at least ten counts. The chain joins TRBV19 to TRBJ1-5; TRBD1 might be the D (5 bases). Germline V gene lookup returns CDR1 LNHDA and CDR2 SQIVND (reference sequence). The length of the CDR3 is 15 residues. Trimming removed 1 base from V and 1 base from J, with 8 bases in between. The CDR3, as DNA: TGTGCCAGTAGTATAGCGACAGAGAGCAATCAGCCCCAGCATTTT. Translated: CASSIATESNQPQHF.

About this clonotype: A read error is possible here, since a much larger clone lies one base away. The J gene is TRBJ1-2, the V gene TRBV5-1, with D unclear. Germline CDR1 SGHRS, CDR2 YFSETQ. This CDR3 contains 15 residues. In nucleotides, the CDR3 is TGCGCCAGCAGCTTGGCCGACGCCCTTAGGGATGGCTACGCCTTC. This translates into CASSLADALRDGYAF. Complete variable domain (other parts from reference TRBV5-1 and TRBJ1-2): KAGVTQTPRYLIKTRGQQVTLSCSPISGHRSVSWYQQTPGQGLQFLFEYFSETQRNKGNFPGRFSGRQFSNSRSEMNVSTLELGDSALYLCASSLADALRDGYAFGSGTRLTVV.

The chain joins TRBV9 to TRBJ2-3, with TRBD2 identical over 7 bases. CDR3 size: 15 residues. Losses at the gene ends were 4 bases for V and 1 base for J; bases not matched to a gene: 6. Germline CDR1 reads SGDLS; CDR2 reads YYNGEE. CDR3 coding DNA: TGTGCCAGCAGCAGTGGGACTATCGGCACAGATACGCAGTATTTT. Translated, it gives CASSSGTIGTDTQYF. The full variable domain, completed using reference TRBV9 and TRBJ2-3, is DSGVTQTPKHLITATGQRVTLRCSPRSGDLSVYWYQQSLDQGLQFLIQYYNGEERAKGNILERFSAQQFPDLHSELNLSSLELGDSALYFCASSSGTIGTDTQYFGPGTRLTVL.

This clonotype was counted many times. The chain combines TRBV30 with TRBJ1-1; D gene ambiguous. The ends were cut back, 3 bases at V and 5 bases at J, with 7 bases in the middle. Germline V lookup: CDR1 GTSNPN, CDR2 SVGIG (reference sequence). This CDR3 has 11 amino acids. The CDR3 spells CAWSPTTEAFF. DNA for the CDR3: TGTGCCTGGAGCCCCACAACTGAAGCTTTCTTT.

This clonotype was observed at least ten times. The rearrangement uses TRBV24-1 and TRBJ2-5, with D unclear. This CDR3 has 15 amino acids. Trimming stripped 2 bases from V and 2 bases from J, with 11 bases between. Germline V gene data show CDR1 as KGHDR and CDR2 as SFDVKD. The CDR3 spells CATSDSSQNQETQYF. The CDR3 DNA follows: TGTGCCACCAGTGATTCATCCCAGAATCAAGAGACCCAGTACTTC.

This clonotype came up many times. The chain employs TRBV24-1 and TRBJ1-5; possible D gene TRBD1, 5 bases. Germline values: CDR1 KGHDR, CDR2 SFDVKD. This CDR3 is built from 16 residues. Deletions cut 3 bases from V and 2 bases from J, with 13 bases between. CDR3 in amino acids: CATSDRGGQGNQPQHF. CDR3 DNA sequence: TGTGCCACCAGTGATAGGGGAGGGCAGGGCAATCAGCCCCAGCATTTT.

This clonotype was picked up many times. The V gene is TRBV5-1, the J gene TRBJ1-1; TRBD1 agrees at 8 bases. Germline assignment: CDR1 SGHRS and CDR2 YFSETQ. Unmatched junction bases numbered 5, after V lost 0 bases and J lost 1 base. The CDR3 covers 16 residues. The CDR3 DNA sequence: TGCGCCAGCAGCTTGGGCACCGGGACAGGGAACACTGAAGCTTTCTTT. As protein: CASSLGTGTGNTEAFF.

With respect to this clonotype: This may come from a read error, since a much larger clone is one base off. The chain couples TRBV6-4 to TRBJ2-6; D is ambiguous. The germline V and J ends were trimmed by 7 bases and 0 bases, with 19 bases remaining between them. The germline gives CDR1 MRHNA, CDR2 SNTAGT. The CDR3 is 18 residues long. The DNA for the CDR3 is TGTGCCAGCAAGGATCTCTCGTTAATGTACTCTGGGGCCAACGTCCTGACTTTC. This encodes CASKDLSLMYSGANVLTF.

Points on this clonotype: Just one base apart from a much larger clone, this may be a read error. The chain recombines TRBV7-9 with TRBJ2-7; 11 bases are shared with TRBD2. This CDR3 comprises 16 residues. Germline CDR1 reads SEHNR; CDR2 reads FQNEAQ (reference sequence). The CDR3 DNA reads TGTGCCAGCAGCATACCTAGCGGGAGGTCGGTCTACGAGCAGCACTTC. Protein: CASSIPSGRSVYEQHF.

This clonotype was observed once. One end of the junction does not line up with germline, which may come from a read error. The rearrangement links TRBV14 to TRBJ2-7; D is unresolved. The V gene's germline CDR1 is SGHDN and CDR2 FVKESK. The CDR3 length is 14 residues. The CDR3 DNA reads TGTGCCAGCAGCCAAGATCTCCGCCAAGAGACCCAGTGCTTC. Its protein is CASSQDLRQETQCF.

As concerns this clonotype: A read error is possible here, since a much larger clone lies one base away. CDR3 in DNA: TGCAGTGCTAGAGATAGGCCCGCTATTAACTCTGGAAACACCATATATTTT. It specifies CSARDRPAINSGNTIYF. This sequence joins TRBV20-1 and TRBJ1-3; D unresolved. V lost 0 bases to trimming and J lost 0 bases, with 15 bases between them. This CDR3 has 17 residues. CDR1 is DFQATT, CDR2 SNEGSKA, per germline (reference sequence).

Written as DNA, the CDR3 is TGTGCCAGCGGTGAGACAGGGTTCGGGAGCCCCTATAATTCACCCCTCCACTTT. This gives the protein CASGETGFGSPYNSPLHF. This rearrangement joins TRBV6-5 to TRBJ1-6; 7 bases match TRBD1. Trimming took 8 bases from V and 2 from J; bases not matched to a gene: 15. Germline CDR1 MNHEY, CDR2 SVGAGI. The CDR3 consists of 18 residues.